The subject of this entry is one TCR beta chain. No cognate antigen has been identified for it. No much larger clonotype is one base removed from it; base qualities were not supplied. Trimming removed 0 bases from V and 6 bases from J, leaving 12 bases between the germline ends. From cysteine to phenylalanine, the CDR3 is 15 amino acids long. The DNA shown is the 45-base CDR3, in frame from base 1. CDR1 and CDR2 (SGDLS, YYNGEE) derive from the germline V gene. The data derive from a study of PD-L1 blockade in urothelial cancer (TCRdb year 2017). Context from the whole study: Every patient began therapy in the mid-2010s and was given atezolizumab 1,200 mg intravenously every 3 weeks. Patients had an ECOG performance status of 0 or 1 and had received between 0 and 3 prior chemotherapy regimens. Durable clinical benefit was achieved by nine patients and was not achieved by 20 patients. An exploratory multi-omic analysis was conducted of the somatic, immune and clinical correlates of response to PD-L1 blockade with atezolizumab in urothelial cancer. Progression-free survival longer than 6 months counted as durable clinical benefit, and TCR features were additionally tested against both progression-free and overall survival. Pretreatment blood TCR-seq was available for twenty-nine patients, at least one posttreatment blood collection was obtained for about 24 patients, and tumor TCR-seq was available for about 24 patients. Blood samples gave median yields of about 150,000 T cells and 82,636 unique TCRs, along with a median clonality of 0.080. In the same patients, pretreatment tumors underwent whole exome sequencing and RNA sequencing in addition to TCR sequencing. About 90% of the roughly 29 patients were identified as males with urothelial cancer of bladder origin, and a prior smoking history was reported by 18 of 29 patients. Pretreatment tumor samples, along with matched peripheral blood collected serially before and after atezolizumab treatment, underwent TCR sequencing. Blood samples were analyzed 3 weeks after the start of treatment (second dose) and 6 weeks after the start of treatment. Summary of the overall study and its limitations: Because the sample size was small (n ≈ 27) and many exploratory analyses were performed, the results are intended to be hypothesis-generating. Patients with durable benefit showed greater expansion of tumor-associated TCR clones in peripheral blood 3 weeks after starting treatment (n of about 20, p = 0.022). Improved progression-free and overall survival was associated with having pretreatment peripheral blood TCR clonality below the median.

Each PCR received spiked-in synthetic TCR analog templates so that absolute template abundance could be estimated from read counts. The immunoSEQ assay used bias-controlled V and J gene primers to amplify TCRbeta CDR3 regions from genomic DNA. Sequencing of rearranged TCRbeta segments was performed at approximately 20X coverage. In the source study's methods: Sequencing errors were corrected by clustering and CDR3s were annotated against IMGT to assign V, D and J genes. Out-of-frame and stop-codon sequences were excluded, and only productive TCRbeta rearrangements were used in downstream analyses. Clonality was calculated as one minus the Shannon entropy normalized by the log of the number of unique productive sequences. Fisher's exact test with Benjamini-Hochberg correction, using a cutoff of adjusted p below 0.01, was how clones that differed between time points or between blood and tumor were identified. This immuneACCESS table, as held by TCRdb, lists in-frame sequences with V and J called but not all clones. Of the missing ones, under half trace to an unresolved V gene in checked studies; the others have no known cause. The V and J calls and clone size are taken from that table; D and trimming were inferred from the DNA. This sample is represented by roughly 63,000 clones; around 81% of them were singletons. The top ten constitute around 5.4% of the sample.

The meaning of the sample's time point label: pretreatment peripheral blood. A total of approximately 27 patients with locally advanced or metastatic urothelial carcinoma, treated at Memorial Sloan Kettering on a trial protocol, made up the cohort. Peripheral blood mononuclear cells were collected pretreatment and during treatment, at between 1 and 8 total time points per patient. The Qiagen DNeasy Blood extraction kit was used to purify genomic DNA from total PBMCs and tumor samples. PBMCs were collected pretreatment and during treatment, and were isolated and stored as previously described. This sample comprised PBMCs, obtained around atezolizumab (anti-PD-L1) treatment. The sequence was obtained from a man aged 65 to 79 with urothelial cancer. The V and J segments used are TRBV9 and TRBJ2-2; the best D guess is TRBD2, with 6 bases matching. The nucleotide sequence reads TGTGCCAGCAGCGTAGGCGGGACCACCGCCGGGGAGCTGTTTTTT. The encoded protein is CASSVGGTTAGELFF.